This is a list of T cell receptor beta chains from one sample in a study of early T cells in non-severe SARS-CoV-2 infection. TCRdb ran MiXCR on the 5' RACE reads and lists one entry per CDR3 protein. This sample has fewer than 65,000 distinct CDR3 sequences, with 8.7% found just once. The sequencing used whole blood, collected at baseline. The receptors were sampled from an adult who was a healthcare worker with PCR-confirmed SARS-CoV-2 infection or an uninfected control (not recorded which). The CDR3 runs from the conserved cysteine through the conserved F or W. D genes are given only for firm matches. A clone size is listed for some rows: how often the clone was seen (once, few, many), or a class if it is expanded.

V: TRBV7-9; J: TRBJ1-3; size: -; D: -; DNA: TGTGCCAGCAGCTTAACAGCAGAACCCTCTGGAAACACCATATATTTT; CDR3: CASSLTAEPSGNTIYF
V: TRBV30; J: TRBJ1-1; size: few; D: -; DNA: TGTGCCTGGAGTGTACCATGGCAGTATAACACTGAAGCTTTCTTT; CDR3: CAWSVPWQYNTEAFF
V: TRBV29-1; J: TRBJ2-1; size: many; D: -; DNA: TGCAGCCCCCCCGGTTGGGTTGGGGGGATCGAGCAGTTCTTC; CDR3: CSPPGWVGGIEQFF
V: TRBV24-1; J: TRBJ2-3; size: few; D: -; DNA: TGTGCCACCAGTGAGAAGGGGGGTACGCAGTATTTT; CDR3: CATSEKGGTQYF
V: TRBV6-6; J: TRBJ2-3; size: many; D: TRBD2; DNA: TGTGCCAGCAGCTTCAGCGGGGGGGGAAGCACAGATACGCAGTATTTT; CDR3: CASSFSGGGSTDTQYF
V: TRBV10-3; J: TRBJ1-1; size: many; D: TRBD1; DNA: TGTGCCATCAGGATGGGACAGGGGGCCGGGAACACTGAAGCTTTCTTT; CDR3: CAIRMGQGAGNTEAFF
V: TRBV5-4; J: TRBJ2-1; size: few; D: TRBD2; DNA: TGTGCCAGCAGCTTGGATCTAGCGGGAGTAAATGAGCAGTTCTTC; CDR3: CASSLDLAGVNEQFF
V: TRBV27; J: TRBJ2-3; size: few; D: -; DNA: TGTGCCAGCAGTTTATCGAACGTGAATACGCAGTATTTT; CDR3: CASSLSNVNTQYF
V: TRBV25-1; J: TRBJ1-6; size: -; D: -; DNA: TGTGCCAGCAGTGTAACAGGGCGGAATTCACCCCTCCACTTT; CDR3: CASSVTGRNSPLHF
V: TRBV29-1; J: TRBJ2-5; size: many; D: -; DNA: TGCAGCGCGGGGGACGGAAACAAAGAGACCCAGTACTTC; CDR3: CSAGDGNKETQYF
V: TRBV12-3/TRBV12-4; J: TRBJ1-2; size: few; D: -; DNA: TGTGCCAGCAGTTTAGCTTCGGCAAGCTACACCTTC; CDR3: CASSLASASYTF
V: TRBV24-1; J: TRBJ2-7; size: few; D: -; DNA: TGTGCCACCAGTGATCGCCGGGACCTCTACGAGCAGTACTTC; CDR3: CATSDRRDLYEQYF